This T cell receptor (beta chain) was retrieved from a study of graft-versus-host responses after intestinal transplantation. Across the study: Among the recipients, transplants were multivisceral, liver-intestinal, or isolated intestinal. Points from the study as a whole: In recipient marrow, GvH clones were found, and some appeared first in ileum or blood.

This table comes from immunoSEQ multiplex PCR, and its TCRdb copy is limited to in-frame clones, with some not included. This table has 80,000 or so clones, around 92% appearing once. A remark on this clone: Its antigen is undetermined.

The CDR3 spans 12 residues. Trimming cost V 5 bases and J 3 bases, with 5 bases left between them. Per the germline V gene, CDR1 is MNHEY and CDR2 is SVGAGI. Sequencing was performed on PBMCs, taken 98 days after intestinal transplantation. This sequence originates from a human patient who received an intestinal transplant, so some T cells may come from the graft donor. V and J are TRBV6-5 and TRBJ2-1; no reliable D call. The CDR3: CASSAYYNEQFF. DNA for the CDR3: TGTGCCAGCAGTGCCTACTACAATGAGCAGTTCTTC.